One T cell receptor (beta chain) is described in this entry. Assay: immunoSEQ multiplex PCR; the TCRdb copy retains only in-frame clones and omits some. This table holds approximately 110,000 clones, 75% to 90% found once. The CDR3 runs 12 residues. Germline V gene data show CDR1 as GTSNPN and CDR2 as SVGIG (reference sequence). V was cut by 2 bases and J by 6 bases, with 7 bases left in between. This sample is part of a study of control samples from healthy donors and cancer patients. The chain uses TRBV30 and TRBJ2-2, with D hard to call. The source material was blood. The clonotype comes from a woman in her forties or fifties in good health. CDR3 amino acids: CAWSSRPGELFF. CDR3 nucleotide sequence: TGTGCCTGGAGTTCTAGGCCCGGGGAGCTGTTTTTT.